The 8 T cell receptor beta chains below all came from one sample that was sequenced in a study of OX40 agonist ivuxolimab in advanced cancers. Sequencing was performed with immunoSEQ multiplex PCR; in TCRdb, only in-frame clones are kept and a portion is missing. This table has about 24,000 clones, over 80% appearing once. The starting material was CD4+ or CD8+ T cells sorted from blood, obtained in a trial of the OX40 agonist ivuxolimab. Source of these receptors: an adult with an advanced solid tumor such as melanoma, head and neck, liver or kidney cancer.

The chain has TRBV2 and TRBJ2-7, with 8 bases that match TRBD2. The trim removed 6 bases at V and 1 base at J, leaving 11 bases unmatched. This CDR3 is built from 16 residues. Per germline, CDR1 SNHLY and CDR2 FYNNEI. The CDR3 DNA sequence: TGTGCCAGCAGGGGGGGGTTTAGCGGGAATTCCTACGAGCAGTACTTC. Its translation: CASRGGFSGNSYEQYF.

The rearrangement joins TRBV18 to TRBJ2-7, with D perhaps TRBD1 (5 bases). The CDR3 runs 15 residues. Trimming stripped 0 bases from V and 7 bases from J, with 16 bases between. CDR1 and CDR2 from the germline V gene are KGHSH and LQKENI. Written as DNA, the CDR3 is TGTGCCAGCTCACCACCCTCGGCCAAGGGGCGGGAGCAGTACTTC. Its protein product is CASSPPSAKGREQYF.

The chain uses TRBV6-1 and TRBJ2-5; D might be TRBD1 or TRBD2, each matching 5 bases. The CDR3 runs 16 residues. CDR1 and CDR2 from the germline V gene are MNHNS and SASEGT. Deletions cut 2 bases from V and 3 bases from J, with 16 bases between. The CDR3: CASSELGLRGEETQYF. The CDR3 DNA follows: TGTGCCAGCAGTGAACTTGGACTCCGGGGCGAAGAGACCCAGTACTTC.

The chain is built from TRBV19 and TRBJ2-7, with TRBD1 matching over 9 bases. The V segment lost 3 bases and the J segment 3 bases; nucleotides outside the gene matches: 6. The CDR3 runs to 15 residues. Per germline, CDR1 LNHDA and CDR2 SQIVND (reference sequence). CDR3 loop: CASSMKGQGGYEQYF. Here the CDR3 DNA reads TGTGCCAGTAGTATGAAGGGACAGGGTGGCTACGAGCAGTACTTC.

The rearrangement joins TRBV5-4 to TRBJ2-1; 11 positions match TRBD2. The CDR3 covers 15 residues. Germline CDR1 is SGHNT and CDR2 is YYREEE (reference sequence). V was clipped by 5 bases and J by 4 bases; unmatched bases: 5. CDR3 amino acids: CASRISGGAYNEQFF. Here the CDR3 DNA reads TGTGCCAGCAGAATTAGCGGGGGGGCGTACAATGAGCAGTTCTTC.

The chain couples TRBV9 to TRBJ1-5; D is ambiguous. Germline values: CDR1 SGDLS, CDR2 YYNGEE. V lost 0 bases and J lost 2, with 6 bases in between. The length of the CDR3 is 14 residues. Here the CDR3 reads CASSVDVGNQPQHF. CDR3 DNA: TGTGCCAGCAGCGTAGACGTAGGCAATCAGCCCCAGCATTTT.

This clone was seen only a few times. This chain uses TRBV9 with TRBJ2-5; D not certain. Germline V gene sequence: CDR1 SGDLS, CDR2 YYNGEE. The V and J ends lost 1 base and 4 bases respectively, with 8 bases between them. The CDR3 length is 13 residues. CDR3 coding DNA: TGTGCCAGCAGCGTAAGCCCCCCAGAGACCCAGTACTTC. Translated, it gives CASSVSPPETQYF.

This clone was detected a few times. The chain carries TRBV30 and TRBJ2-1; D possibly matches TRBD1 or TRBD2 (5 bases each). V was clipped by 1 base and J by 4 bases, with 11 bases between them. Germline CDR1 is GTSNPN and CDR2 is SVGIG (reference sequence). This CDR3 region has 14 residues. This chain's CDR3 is CAWSGGVFYNEQFF. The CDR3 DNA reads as TGTGCCTGGAGTGGAGGGGTGTTTTACAATGAGCAGTTCTTC.